The 20 T cell receptor beta chains listed next were all sequenced from one sample in a study of shared clonotypes between healthy human individuals. The data were produced by immunoSEQ multiplex PCR, yet TCRdb's version contains in-frame clones alone and is incomplete. The data contain about 750,000 clones, around 93% of them seen just once; the ten biggest clones take up 20% to 30%. The naive CD8 population came from CD45RO-negative cells selected for CCR7, without terminally differentiated effector memory CD45RA+ cells. Material: naive CD8+ T cells sorted from blood. These receptors were obtained from a man younger than 45 in good health.

To note about this clone: Other DNA sequences within the sample encode an identical CDR3. This chain links TRBV27 with TRBJ2-7, with no clear D. The germline V gene encodes CDR1 MNHEY and CDR2 SMNVEV (reference sequence). Between the trimmed V and J ends, which lost 4 bases and 1 base, there was a span of 5 bases. The CDR3 consists of 12 residues. CDR3 coding DNA: TGTGCCAGCAGTTCACTTTCCTACGAGCAGTACTTC. Its translation: CASSSLSYEQYF.

J is TRBJ2-3 and V is TRBV11-3; D is unclear. Germline V gene sequence: CDR1 SGHNT, CDR2 YENEEA. The ends were cut back, 5 bases at V and 6 bases at J, with 9 bases in the middle. The CDR3 is made up of 12 amino acids. CDR3: CASSSLGDTQYF. The CDR3 region has the DNA TGTGCCAGCAGCAGTTTGGGGGATACGCAGTATTTT.

With respect to this clone: The junction departs from the called germline gene at one end, perhaps through a read error. The genes are TRBV16 and TRBJ2-7; D is unclear. The V gene's germline CDR1 is KGHSY and CDR2 FQNENV. The CDR3 runs 13 residues. CDR3 loop: CASSESGSPGQYF. DNA of the CDR3: TGTGCCAGCAGCGAATCGGGTAGTCCCGGGCAGTACTTC.

This chain connects TRBV19 to TRBJ1-1, with unresolved D. V gave up 7 bases and J gave up 5 bases, with 17 bases separating them. Germline CDR1 reads LNHDA; CDR2 reads SQIVND (reference sequence). The CDR3 covers 14 residues. The CDR3 sequence is CASIGPQKLTEAFF. CDR3 nucleotides: TGTGCCAGTATTGGACCCCAAAAACTAACTGAAGCTTTCTTT. Supplemented by reference TRBV19 and TRBJ1-1, the full variable domain reads DGGITQSPKYLFRKEGQNVTLSCEQNLNHDAMYWYRQDPGQGLRLIYYSQIVNDFQKGDIAEGYSVSREKKESFPLTVTSAQKNPTAFYLCASIGPQKLTEAFFGQGTRLTVV.

This clone came up once. The rearrangement uses TRBV6-1 and TRBJ2-7; D gene uncertain. The CDR3 covers 13 residues. CDR1 MNHNS and CDR2 SASEGT come from the germline V gene. With 3 bases removed from V and 0 bases from J, the gap between germline ends came to 6 bases. This CDR3 reads CASSEGGSYEQYF. CDR3 nucleotides: TGTGCCAGCAGTGAGGGCGGCTCCTACGAGCAGTACTTC.

V and J are TRBV11-2 and TRBJ2-3, with 9 bases fitting TRBD2. J was trimmed by 4 bases and V by 1 base; bases with no gene match: 9. Germline CDR1 is SGHAT and CDR2 is FQNNGV. The CDR3 is 17 residues long. The CDR3 DNA sequence: TGTGCCAGCAGCTTAGGTACTAGCGGGTCCTCCTCAGATACGCAGTATTTT. Its protein is CASSLGTSGSSSDTQYF.

The gene calls are TRBV4-1 and TRBJ2-2; D not resolved. V was trimmed by 2 bases and J by 5 bases, leaving 15 bases between them. The germline V gene encodes CDR1 MGHRA and CDR2 YSYEKL. The CDR3 runs 16 residues. The DNA for the CDR3 is TGCGCCAGCAGCCAATATAATAGGGTCGGGACCGGGGAGCTGTTTTTT. Its translation: CASSQYNRVGTGELFF.

The genes are TRBV7-9 and TRBJ1-1; D might be TRBD1 (6 bases). Germline CDR1 reads SEHNR; CDR2 reads FQNEAQ (reference sequence). CDR3 length equals 15 residues. V was pared by 5 bases and J by 5 bases, with 18 bases between. In DNA, the CDR3 is TGTGCCAGCAGCCCTCAGACAGGCCCGGGGACTGAAGCTTTCTTT. Its translation: CASSPQTGPGTEAFF.

In this sample, this clone turned up once. The rearrangement joins TRBV5-1 to TRBJ2-7, with 8 bases that match TRBD1. The ends lost 3 bases at V and 3 bases at J; junction bases unmatched: 5. This CDR3 region has 14 residues. Germline V lookup: CDR1 SGHRS, CDR2 YFSETQ. CDR3 DNA sequence: TGCGCCAGCAGCTGGGACAGGTCCTTCTACGAGCAGTACTTC. Translated: CASSWDRSFYEQYF.

The chain has TRBV4-3 and TRBJ2-7; D might be TRBD2 (6 bases). This CDR3 contains 12 residues. Per the germline V gene, CDR1 is LGHNA and CDR2 is YSLEER. With 1 base removed from V and 7 bases from J, the gap between germline ends came to 8 bases. CDR3 in DNA: TGCGCCAGCAGCCAAGGGGGAGGAGAGCAGTACTTC. Its translation is CASSQGGGEQYF.

This chain joins TRBV19 and TRBJ2-7; D unresolved. Germline V gene data show CDR1 as LNHDA and CDR2 as SQIVND (reference sequence). The V gene lost 3 bases and the J gene lost 3 bases, with 9 bases spanning the gap. The CDR3 contains 13 residues. CDR3 protein: CASSMAGNYEQYF. As DNA, the CDR3 is TGTGCCAGTAGTATGGCTGGAAACTACGAGCAGTACTTC.

This sequence joins TRBV9 and TRBJ1-3; D remains ambiguous. The germline gives CDR1 SGDLS, CDR2 YYNGEE. The CDR3 is 14 amino acids. Trimming removed 0 bases at V and 4 bases at J, with 8 bases between. CDR3 sequence reads: CASSVVGVGNTIYF. In DNA form, the CDR3 reads TGTGCCAGCAGCGTAGTCGGAGTCGGAAACACCATATATTTT.

The rearrangement uses TRBV28 and TRBJ2-5; no firm D call. This CDR3 has 16 amino acids. Germline V lookup: CDR1 MDHEN, CDR2 SYDVKM. Trimming left V 3 bases short and J 3 bases short, with 17 bases between. Here the CDR3 reads CASSLTGLGFKETQYF. In DNA form, the CDR3 reads TGTGCCAGCAGTTTGACGGGCCTCGGCTTTAAAGAGACCCAGTACTTC.

This chain connects TRBV15 to TRBJ2-7; 7 positions match TRBD1. Germline loops: CDR1 LNHNV, CDR2 YYDKDF (reference sequence). The CDR3 contains 18 residues. Trimming cost V 0 bases and J 6 bases; bases outside gene matches: 17. Here the CDR3 DNA reads TGTGCCACCAGCAGAGATTTGCAGGGGGTGAGTGGTTTCGTCGAGCAGTACTTC. Its translation: CATSRDLQGVSGFVEQYF.

Here the CDR3 reads CASSGQPLAKNIQYF. The CDR3, as DNA: TGTGCCAGCAGTGGACAGCCGCTAGCCAAAAACATTCAGTACTTC. The rearrangement links TRBV11-2 to TRBJ2-4, with D tentatively TRBD1 (6 bases). The CDR3 covers 15 residues. Germline V gene sequence: CDR1 SGHAT, CDR2 FQNNGV. The V end lost 6 bases, the J end lost 0 bases, and 12 bases lay between the germline ends.

The chain is built from TRBV5-4 and TRBJ2-3; a weak D match, TRBD2 (5 bases). Per germline, CDR1 SGHNT and CDR2 YYREEE (reference sequence). The CDR3 length is 17 residues. Trimming shortened V by 8 bases and J by 2 bases, and 24 bases separated the two germline ends. The CDR3 is CASGPGFRDRATDTQYF. CDR3 sequence (DNA): TGTGCCAGTGGGCCAGGTTTCCGGGATCGGGCCACAGATACGCAGTATTTT.

V and J are TRBV5-4 and TRBJ1-3; D is possibly TRBD1 (5 bases). V lost 0 bases and J lost 11, with 12 bases in between. CDR3 size: 13 residues. Germline V gene lookup returns CDR1 SGHNT and CDR2 YYREEE (reference sequence). The CDR3 is CASSLAEGTAIYF. CDR3 DNA: TGTGCCAGCAGCTTGGCCGAGGGGACCGCCATATATTTT. The full variable domain, rest sourced from reference TRBV5-4 and TRBJ1-3, is ETGVTQSPTHLIKTRGQQVTLRCSSQSGHNTVSWYQQALGQGPQFIFQYYREEENGRGNFPPRFSGLQFPNYSSELNVNALELDDSALYLCASSLAEGTAIYFGEGSWLTVV.

A word on this clone: A much larger clone lies one base from this, so it may be a read error. Other DNA sequences in this sample translate to the same CDR3. The chain links TRBV11-2 to TRBJ2-7; D remains ambiguous. Per the germline V gene, CDR1 is SGHAT and CDR2 is FQNNGV. CDR3 length equals 11 residues. Trimming left V 3 bases short and J 3 bases short, with 3 bases between. Here the CDR3 reads CASSLNYEQYF. CDR3 coding DNA: TGTGCCAGCAGCTTGAACTACGAGCAGTACTTC.

This chain links TRBV7-9 with TRBJ2-5; no clear D. The CDR3 is 14 residues long. Trimming pared 1 base from V and 5 bases from J, leaving 11 bases between. In germline, CDR1 is SEHNR, CDR2 FQNEAQ (reference sequence). The CDR3 bases are TGTGCCAGCAGCTTAGTGACTCGAATGGAGACCCAGTACTTC. It yields the protein CASSLVTRMETQYF.

V gene TRBV2 combines with J gene TRBJ2-1; D ambiguous. Trimming took off 8 bases at V and 6 bases at J, with 14 bases between the two ends. CDR1 is SNHLY and CDR2 is FYNNEI in the germline V gene. This CDR3 is built from 13 residues. This CDR3 is CASLVVGSNEQFF. The CDR3 coding sequence is TGTGCCAGCCTGGTAGTGGGATCCAATGAGCAGTTCTTC.